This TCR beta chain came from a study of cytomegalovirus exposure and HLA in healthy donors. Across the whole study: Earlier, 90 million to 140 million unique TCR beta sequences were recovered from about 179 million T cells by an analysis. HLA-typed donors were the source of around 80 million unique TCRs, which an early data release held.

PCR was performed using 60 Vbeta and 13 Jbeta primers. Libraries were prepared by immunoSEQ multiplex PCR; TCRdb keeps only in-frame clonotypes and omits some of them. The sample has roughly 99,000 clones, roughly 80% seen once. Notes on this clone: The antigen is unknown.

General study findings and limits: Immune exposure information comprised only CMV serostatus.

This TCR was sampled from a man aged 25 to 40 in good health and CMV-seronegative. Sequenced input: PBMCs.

The CDR3 sequence: CATSGTGPRGYTF. The DNA of the CDR3 is TGTGCCACCAGCGGGACAGGGCCTCGAGGCTACACCTTC. The chain couples TRBV15 to TRBJ1-2; 9 bases fit TRBD1. CDR3 length: 13 amino acids. CDR1 is LNHNV and CDR2 is YYDKDF in the germline V gene (reference sequence). V was clipped by 5 bases and J by 8 bases; unmatched bases: 6.